The rows below give T cell receptor beta chains drawn from one sample of a study of OX40 agonist ivuxolimab in advanced cancers. Data came from immunoSEQ multiplex PCR; TCRdb stores just in-frame clones and leaves some out. The data contain about 66,000 clones, around 89% of them singletons. The material sequenced was CD4+ or CD8+ T cells sorted from blood, taken in a trial of the OX40 agonist ivuxolimab. These receptor sequences come from an adult with an advanced solid tumor such as melanoma, head and neck, liver or kidney cancer. CDR3s include the opening cysteine and the closing phenylalanine or tryptophan. A D gene is named only where the DNA matches it firmly. Clone size is stated in some rows and not others, as once, few, many or a class when expanded.

j_call,clone_size,v_call,d_call,cdr3_length,cdr3_aa,cdr3_nt
TRBJ1-1,NA,TRBV7-9,NA,15,CASSLARIKNTEAFF,TGTGCCAGCAGCTTAGCAAGGATAAAGAACACTGAAGCTTTCTTT
TRBJ2-7,NA,TRBV7-9,NA,15,CASSSGSRTSYEQYF,TGTGCCAGCAGTTCAGGGTCCCGGACTTCCTACGAGCAGTACTTC
TRBJ2-7,NA,TRBV27,NA,15,CASSLGDPLSYEQYF,TGTGCCAGCAGTTTGGGAGACCCCCTATCCTACGAGCAGTACTTC
TRBJ1-1,NA,TRBV2,NA,15,CASSSPPNRRTEAFF,TGTGCCAGCAGCAGTCCACCGAACCGCCGGACTGAAGCTTTCTTT
TRBJ1-4,once,TRBV9,NA,14,CASSVGLNNEKLFF,TGTGCCAGCAGCGTAGGCCTTAATAATGAAAAACTGTTTTTT
TRBJ1-5,once,TRBV19,NA,14,CASSIDLGNQPQHF,TGTGCCAGTAGTATAGATCTTGGTAATCAGCCCCAGCATTTT
TRBJ2-3,NA,TRBV28,TRBD2,18,CASSPEKPGLAGIDTQYF,TGTGCCAGCAGCCCCGAAAAACCGGGACTAGCGGGAATTGATACGCAGTATTTT
TRBJ1-2,NA,TRBV11-2,NA,17,CASSLYRSGGAAYGYTF,TGTGCCAGCAGCTTATACCGTAGCGGGGGCGCTGCCTATGGCTACACCTTC
TRBJ1-5,NA,TRBV6-5,TRBD1,15,CASSPSGQGSQPQHF,TGTGCCAGCAGTCCCTCGGGACAGGGATCTCAGCCCCAGCATTTT
TRBJ2-1,NA,TRBV28,TRBD2,15,CASTISGRAGDEQFF,TGTGCCAGCACCATTAGCGGGAGGGCCGGGGATGAGCAGTTCTTC
TRBJ2-7,once,TRBV28,TRBD2,15,CASRLGTSGTYEQYF,TGTGCCAGCAGACTCGGGACTAGCGGAACCTACGAGCAGTACTTC
TRBJ2-3,NA,TRBV6-1,TRBD1,16,CASSGRQGALGDTQYF,TGTGCCAGCAGTGGGAGACAGGGGGCGCTGGGAGATACGCAGTATTTT
TRBJ1-2,NA,TRBV27,NA,13,CASWDGRKYGYTF,TGTGCCAGTTGGGACGGAAGAAAATATGGCTACACCTTC
TRBJ2-7,NA,TRBV10-3,NA,13,CAIRTVDAYEQYF,TGTGCCATCAGGACAGTCGATGCCTACGAGCAGTACTTC
TRBJ2-7,medium-sized,TRBV6-1,NA,14,CASSEAGGSYEQYF,TGTGCCAGCAGTGAAGCGGGGGGCTCCTACGAGCAGTACTTC
TRBJ1-1,NA,TRBV20-1,NA,11,CSAREFTEAFF,TGCAGTGCGAGGGAGTTCACTGAAGCTTTCTTT
TRBJ2-5,NA,TRBV6-5,TRBD2,15,CASRPTLGEGETQYF,TGTGCCAGCAGACCCACCCTCGGGGAGGGGGAGACCCAGTACTTC
TRBJ1-1,NA,TRBV10-1,NA,15,CASSESPGERTEAFF,TGCGCCAGCAGTGAGTCGCCAGGCGAGAGGACTGAAGCTTTCTTT
TRBJ2-1,NA,TRBV7-9,TRBD1,16,CASSLAPGQGGFEQFF,TGTGCCAGCAGCTTAGCTCCGGGACAGGGAGGTTTTGAGCAGTTCTTC
TRBJ2-1,NA,TRBV27,TRBD2,16,CASSASGGPTYNEQFF,TGTGCCAGCAGTGCTTCGGGAGGGCCGACCTACAATGAGCAGTTCTTC